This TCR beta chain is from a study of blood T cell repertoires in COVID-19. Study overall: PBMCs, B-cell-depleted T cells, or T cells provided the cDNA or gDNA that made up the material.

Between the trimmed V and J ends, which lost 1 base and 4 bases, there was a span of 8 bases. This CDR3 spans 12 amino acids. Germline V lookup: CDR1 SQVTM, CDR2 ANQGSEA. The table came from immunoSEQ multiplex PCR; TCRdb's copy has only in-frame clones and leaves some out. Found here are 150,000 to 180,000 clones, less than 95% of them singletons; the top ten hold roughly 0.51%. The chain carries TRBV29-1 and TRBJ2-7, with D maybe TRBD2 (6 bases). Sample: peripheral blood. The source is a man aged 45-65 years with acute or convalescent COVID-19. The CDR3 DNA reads TGCAGCGTTGAAGTCGCGGGGTACGAGCAGTACTTC. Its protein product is CSVEVAGYEQYF.